These 17 T cell receptor beta chains came from one sample sequenced in a study of Graves' ophthalmopathy and Graves' hyperthyroidism. RNA transcripts were the source from which TCR beta CDR3 regions were amplified. The workflow started with a first-round RT-PCR run with HTBI primers and then moved on to a second-round multiplex PCR. A single record per CDR3 protein comes from TCRdb applying MiXCR to the multiplex PCR reads. The data hold around 670,000 distinct CDR3 sequences, with 40% observed a single time. The sample consisted of peripheral blood. Receptor source: an adult man with Graves' ophthalmopathy.

This chain uses TRBV25-1 with TRBJ2-5; 11 bases are a match to TRBD2. Per the germline V gene, CDR1 is MGHDK and CDR2 is SYGVNS. Trimming cost V 8 bases and J 4 bases; bases outside gene matches: 12. This CDR3 has 16 amino acids. CDR3 DNA: TGTGCCAGCGCGATGTTAGCGGGAGGGCCGTCAGAGACCCAGTACTTC. Residues: CASAMLAGGPSETQYF.

The V call is TRBV7-2, the J call TRBJ1-6; 7 nucleotides match TRBD1. CDR1 is SGHTA, CDR2 FQGNSA, per germline. This CDR3 is 16 amino acids long. J lost 5 bases, V lost 1 base, and 5 bases had no gene match. CDR3 sequence (DNA): TGTGCCAGCAGCTTAGTAGGGGGCTCGGATAATTCACCCCTCCACTTT. Protein sequence: CASSLVGGSDNSPLHF.

This clonotype was counted between two and nine times. In DNA, the CDR3 is TGTGCCAGCAGCCAGGGATCTCGGGACTATGGCTACACCTTC. This translates into CASSQGSRDYGYTF. The V gene is TRBV9, the J gene TRBJ1-2, with a possible D match to TRBD1 (5 bases). Germline lookup yields CDR1 SGDLS and CDR2 YYNGEE. This CDR3 is 14 amino acids long. The germline V and J ends were trimmed by 4 bases and 3 bases, with 13 bases remaining between them.

A remark on this clonotype: This sequence may be a read error, since a much larger clone differs from it by one base. J is TRBJ2-2 and V is TRBV25-1; D remains ambiguous. The V gene's germline CDR1 is MGHDK and CDR2 SYGVNS. CDR3 size: 10 residues. The CDR3 bases are TGTACCAGCAACACCGGGGAGCTGTTTTTT. Residues: CTSNTGELFF.

The chain couples TRBV25-1 to TRBJ1-2; D is uncertain. There are 12 residues in the CDR3. Germline CDR1 is MGHDK and CDR2 is SYGVNS. The germline V and J ends were trimmed by 5 bases and 8 bases, with 12 bases remaining between them. The CDR3 coding sequence is TGTGCCAGCAGTCCCCCAAGAGGGGGCTACACCTTC. Encoded protein: CASSPPRGGYTF.

DNA of the CDR3: TGTGCCAGCAGCCAAGGACAGGGTGGAAACACCATATATTTT. This sequence encodes CASSQGQGGNTIYF. The gene calls are TRBV7-9 and TRBJ1-3; TRBD1 matches 8 bases. Germline V CDR1 and CDR2: SEHNR, FQNEAQ (reference sequence). V gave up 5 bases and J gave up 3 bases; unmatched junction bases: 3. CDR3 length equals 14 residues.

This clonotype was detected only a few times. This sequence joins TRBV20-1 and TRBJ2-5, with 9 bases fitting TRBD2. The V gene end was trimmed by 0 bases and the J gene end by 7 bases; junction bases not matched to a gene: 15. Germline values: CDR1 DFQATT, CDR2 SNEGSKA (reference sequence). This CDR3 contains 17 residues. CDR3 bases: TGCAGTGCTAGAGATGGAAGGGGAGCGGGGGGCCAATGGACCCAGTACTTC. This sequence encodes CSARDGRGAGGQWTQYF.

In this sample, this clonotype turned up a few times. The J gene is TRBJ2-5, the V gene TRBV11-2; 8 bases fit TRBD2. This CDR3 is built from 13 residues. Germline loops: CDR1 SGHAT, CDR2 FQNNGV. J gave up 7 bases and V 5 bases, and 6 bases lay outside the gene matches. CDR3 amino acids: CASSAGLAWTQYF. CDR3 nucleotide sequence: TGTGCCAGCAGCGCCGGACTAGCTTGGACCCAGTACTTC. The full variable domain, in which reference TRBV11-2 and TRBJ2-5 provide the parts outside the CDR3, is EAGVAQSPRYKIIEKRQSVAFWCNPISGHATLYWYQQILGQGPKLLIQFQNNGVVDDSQLPKDRFSAERLKGVDSTLKIQPAKLEDSAVYLCASSAGLAWTQYFGPGTRLLVL.

This chain uses TRBV10-3 with TRBJ2-3, with 7 bases fitting TRBD1. With V trimmed by 9 bases and J by 3 bases, 3 bases remained unmatched. Per the germline V gene, CDR1 is ENHRY and CDR2 is SYGVKD. This CDR3 region has 12 residues. CDR3 bases: TGTGCCATGGGGACAGCGACAGATACGCAGTATTTT. This gives the protein CAMGTATDTQYF.

Comments on this clonotype: One junction end does not reproduce the germline sequence, and a read error may be involved. The CDR3 spells CASSYQGEDYEQYF. CDR3 nucleotides: TGTGCCAGCAGTTACCAGGGAGAGGACTACGAGCAGTACTTC. The J gene is TRBJ2-7, the V gene TRBV10-3; D may correspond to TRBD1 or TRBD2 (5 bases each). Germline V gene data show CDR1 as ENHRY and CDR2 as SYGVKD. The CDR3 covers 14 residues.

The chain is built from TRBV20-1 and TRBJ1-5; D is undetermined. Germline V gives CDR1 DFQATT, CDR2 SNEGSKA (reference sequence). The V end lost 6 bases, the J end lost 8 bases, and 17 bases lay between the germline ends. The CDR3 has 13 amino acids. CDR3 nucleotide sequence: TGCAGTGCAAGGACCGGGAAGACTGAGCCCCAGCATTTT. Protein sequence: CSARTGKTEPQHF.

The chain is built from TRBV10-3 and TRBJ1-5; TRBD1 might be the D (6 bases). This CDR3 is 16 amino acids long. Germline CDR1 is ENHRY and CDR2 is SYGVKD. With 2 bases removed from V and 7 bases from J, the gap between germline ends came to 18 bases. The DNA for the CDR3 is TGTGCCATCAGTGAGACTAGCGGGGGGCTAGAGCAGCCCCAGCATTTT. It codes for CAISETSGGLEQPQHF.

This clonotype showed up many times. This sequence joins TRBV7-9 and TRBJ2-5; D is ambiguous. The CDR3 has 11 residues. V dropped 8 bases and J dropped 5 bases, with 9 bases sitting between them. In germline, CDR1 is SEHNR, CDR2 FQNEAQ (reference sequence). The CDR3 sequence: CASGNWETQYF. The CDR3, as DNA: TGTGCCAGCGGAAATTGGGAGACCCAGTACTTC.

The chain carries TRBV5-6 and TRBJ2-7, with 10 nucleotides matching TRBD2. Germline V CDR1 and CDR2: SGHDT, YYEEEE. CDR3 length: 15 residues. V shed 2 bases, J shed 5 bases, and the junction held 7 bases outside the gene matches. CDR3 nucleotide sequence: TGTGCCAGCAGCTTTTATCTAGCGGGAGAGAACGAGCAGTACTTC. This codes for CASSFYLAGENEQYF.

To note about this clonotype: Compared with germline, one end of the junction differs, possibly owing to a read error. V is TRBV10-3 and J is TRBJ1-6, with unresolved D. Germline CDR1 reads ENHRY; CDR2 reads SYGVKD. The CDR3 totals 15 residues. CDR3 amino acids: CASSYQSGGNSPLHF. The CDR3, as DNA: TGTGCCAGCAGTTACCAATCGGGAGGTAATTCACCCCTCCACTTT.

This clonotype was counted at least ten times. The chain couples TRBV7-2 to TRBJ2-6; D not resolved. CDR1 is SGHTA and CDR2 is FQGNSA in the germline V gene. The CDR3 has 15 amino acids. V was trimmed by 5 bases and J by 4 bases, leaving 12 bases between them. CDR3 protein: CASSTGRSGANVLTF. Here the CDR3 DNA reads TGTGCCAGCAGCACGGGCCGATCCGGGGCCAACGTCCTGACTTTC. Filled out from reference TRBV7-2 and TRBJ2-6, the complete variable domain reads GAGVSQSPSNKVTEKGKDVELRCDPISGHTALYWYRQSLGQGLEFLIYFQGNSAPDKSGLPSDRFSAERTGGSVSTLTIQRTQQEDSAVYLCASSTGRSGANVLTFGAGSRLTVL.

This rearrangement joins TRBV6-6 to TRBJ2-7, with D hard to call. CDR3 length equals 13 residues. Germline-derived CDR1 and CDR2 are MNHNY and SVGAGI (reference sequence). V lost 6 bases, J lost 2 bases, and 11 bases lay in between. The CDR3 nucleotides read TGTGCCAGCAGACCGCCAGGAACCTACGAGCAGTACGTC. It is translated as CASRPPGTYEQYV.